The source of this TCR beta chain is a study of regulatory T cells in long-lasting Graves disease. iRepertoire HTBI primers and Arm-PCR of CDR3 regions built TCR beta libraries. One entry per CDR3 protein, called by TCRdb with MiXCR from the multiplex PCR reads. The table lists approximately 560,000 distinct CDR3 sequences, more than 15% of them singletons. This clonotype was observed a handful of times. The CDR3 has 16 amino acids. The V gene end was trimmed by 5 bases and the J gene end by 3 bases; junction bases not matched to a gene: 10. The germline gives CDR1 LNHNV, CDR2 YYDKDF (reference sequence). Time point specified: newly diagnosed GD, antithyroid drugs for less than 3 months. PBMCs were the source of the RNA used for TCR sequencing. Separately, the same data were catalogued under a study of T cells in Graves' hyperthyroidism and ophthalmopathy. This second study says: The TCR CDR3 first-round RT-PCR relied on the HTBI primer set.

The source is a man between 18 and 29 years old with Graves disease. The sequencing here drew on peripheral blood mononuclear cells (PBMCs), taken at new diagnosis, from a patient treated with antithyroid drugs. The chain has TRBV15 and TRBJ2-7; TRBD1 matches at 10 bases. CDR3 in amino acids: CATSLEKGTGVYEQYF. The CDR3 region has the DNA TGTGCCACCAGCTTAGAAAAGGGGACAGGGGTCTACGAGCAGTACTTC.